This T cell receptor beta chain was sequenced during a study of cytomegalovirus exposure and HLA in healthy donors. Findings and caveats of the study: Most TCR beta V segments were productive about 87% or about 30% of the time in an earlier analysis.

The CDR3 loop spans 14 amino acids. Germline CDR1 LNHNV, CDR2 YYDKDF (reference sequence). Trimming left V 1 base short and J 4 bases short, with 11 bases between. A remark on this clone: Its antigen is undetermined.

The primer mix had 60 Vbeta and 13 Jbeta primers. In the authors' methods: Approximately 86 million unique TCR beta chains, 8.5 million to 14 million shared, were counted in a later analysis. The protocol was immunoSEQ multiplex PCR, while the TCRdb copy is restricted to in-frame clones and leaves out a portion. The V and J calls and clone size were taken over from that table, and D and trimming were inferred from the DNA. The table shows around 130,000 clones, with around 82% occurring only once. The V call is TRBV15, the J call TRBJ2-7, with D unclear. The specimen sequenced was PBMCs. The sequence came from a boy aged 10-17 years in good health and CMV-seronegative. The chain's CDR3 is CATSRVAGEYEQYF. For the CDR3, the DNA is TGTGCCACCAGCAGAGTAGCCGGTGAGTACGAGCAGTACTTC.